A selection of T cell receptor beta chains follows, all from one sample in a study of CD4+ T cells in melanoma. Produced via immunoSEQ multiplex PCR; TCRdb's table is partial and in-frame only. The table shows around 13,000 clones, with approximately 62% occurring only once. Sequencing was performed on cells from a culture (not recorded whether cultured in vitro). All receptors derive from a human donor with melanoma. Both conserved end residues are part of each CDR3. A D gene is named only where the DNA matches it firmly. Clone size appears in some rows only: once, few, many, or a class for an expanded clone.

V: TRBV7-9
size: few
J: TRBJ1-2
D: TRBD1
CDR3: CASSRQGNGYGYTF
DNA: TGTGCCAGCAGCCGACAGGGGAATGGCTATGGCTACACCTTC

V: TRBV2
size: NA
J: TRBJ2-1
D: NA
CDR3: CASRWGETYNEQFF
DNA: TGTGCCAGCAGGTGGGGTGAGACCTACAATGAGCAGTTCTTC

V: TRBV7-3
size: NA
J: TRBJ2-1
D: NA
CDR3: CASSSQGTTAYNEQFF
DNA: TGTGCCAGCAGCTCCCAGGGGACAACCGCCTACAATGAGCAGTTCTTC

V: TRBV2
size: few
J: TRBJ2-7
D: TRBD2
CDR3: CASTPGLAGSGGYF
DNA: TGTGCCAGCACCCCGGGACTAGCGGGCTCCGGGGGGTACTTC

V: TRBV9
size: NA
J: TRBJ2-7
D: TRBD1
CDR3: CASSVSSGQYYEQYF
DNA: TGTGCCAGCAGCGTCTCGTCGGGACAGTACTACGAGCAGTACTTC

V: TRBV6-5
size: NA
J: TRBJ1-1
D: NA
CDR3: CASRSLTGHTEAFF
DNA: TGTGCCAGCAGATCCCTCACAGGGCACACTGAAGCTTTCTTT

V: TRBV30
size: NA
J: TRBJ2-3
D: TRBD2
CDR3: CAWSADSGNTDTQYF
DNA: TGTGCCTGGAGTGCCGATAGCGGGAACACAGATACGCAGTATTTT

V: TRBV2
size: NA
J: TRBJ2-7
D: NA
CDR3: CASSESVEQYF
DNA: TGTGCCAGCAGTGAATCGGTCGAGCAGTACTTC

V: TRBV5-8
size: NA
J: TRBJ1-1
D: TRBD1
CDR3: CASSIYTGGGTEAFF
DNA: TGTGCCAGCAGCATTTATACAGGGGGAGGGACTGAAGCTTTCTTT

V: TRBV19
size: NA
J: TRBJ1-1
D: NA
CDR3: CASSIGLTNTEAFF
DNA: TGTGCCAGTAGTATCGGACTCACGAACACTGAAGCTTTCTTT

V: TRBV27
size: once
J: TRBJ1-5
D: NA
CDR3: CASTPTGSNQPQHF
DNA: TGTGCCAGCACCCCCACTGGCAGCAATCAGCCCCAGCATTTT

V: TRBV5-1
size: NA
J: TRBJ1-6
D: NA
CDR3: CASSLGSQAGLNLHF
DNA: TGCGCCAGCAGCTTGGGTTCCCAAGCGGGACTAAACCTCCACTTT

V: TRBV4-1
size: NA
J: TRBJ1-5
D: NA
CDR3: CASSQDRPREQPQHF
DNA: TGCGCCAGCAGCCAAGATCGGCCTAGGGAACAGCCCCAGCATTTT

V: TRBV5-4
size: once
J: TRBJ2-7
D: TRBD2
CDR3: CASSLESGGYYEQYF
DNA: TGTGCCAGCAGCTTGGAAAGCGGGGGCTACTACGAGCAGTACTTC

V: TRBV7-2
size: once
J: TRBJ2-1
D: NA
CDR3: CASSLQGAEQFF
DNA: TGTGCCAGCAGCTTACAGGGAGCTGAGCAGTTCTTC

V: TRBV5-1
size: NA
J: TRBJ1-2
D: NA
CDR3: CASSLGAGSYGYTF
DNA: TGCGCCAGCAGCTTGGGAGCAGGATCCTATGGCTACACCTTC

V: TRBV5-8
size: NA
J: TRBJ2-1
D: NA
CDR3: CASSYRVKGTREQFF
DNA: TGTGCCAGCAGCTACCGGGTTAAGGGGACTCGTGAGCAGTTCTTC

V: TRBV7-3
size: NA
J: TRBJ2-3
D: NA
CDR3: CASSLAASDTQYF
DNA: TGTGCCAGCAGCTTAGCGGCCTCAGATACGCAGTATTTT

V: TRBV5-1
size: NA
J: TRBJ1-5
D: NA
CDR3: CASSLVGNQPQHF
DNA: TGCGCCAGCAGCTTGGTAGGGAATCAGCCCCAGCATTTT

V: TRBV11-3
size: once
J: TRBJ1-3
D: NA
CDR3: CASSYHRGNTIYF
DNA: TGTGCCAGCAGCTACCACCGGGGAAACACCATATATTTT

V: TRBV6-5
size: NA
J: TRBJ2-2
D: NA
CDR3: CASSPLVGELFF
DNA: TGTGCCAGCAGTCCGTTGGTCGGGGAGCTGTTTTTT

V: TRBV9
size: few
J: TRBJ1-2
D: NA
CDR3: CASSVGRFGSYGYTF
DNA: TGTGCCAGCAGCGTAGGACGGTTCGGGAGCTATGGCTACACCTTC

V: TRBV15
size: NA
J: TRBJ1-2
D: TRBD1
CDR3: CATSRVTGTGYGYTF
DNA: TGTGCCACCAGCAGAGTTACTGGGACAGGTTATGGCTACACCTTC

V: TRBV7-2
size: NA
J: TRBJ2-1
D: TRBD2
CDR3: CASRRTSGPYNEQFF
DNA: TGTGCCAGTCGACGTACTAGCGGGCCTTACAATGAGCAGTTCTTC

V: TRBV6-1
size: NA
J: TRBJ2-1
D: NA
CDR3: CASSEQKLVGSYNEQFF
DNA: TGTGCCAGCAGTGAGCAAAAACTAGTGGGCTCCTACAATGAGCAGTTCTTC

V: TRBV7-2
size: NA
J: TRBJ1-2
D: NA
CDR3: CASSLGRGVEGYTF
DNA: TGTGCCAGCAGCTTAGGTCGGGGGGTTGAAGGCTACACCTTC

V: TRBV19
size: NA
J: TRBJ1-5
D: NA
CDR3: CASTGAREGQPQHF
DNA: TGTGCCAGTACAGGTGCGAGGGAAGGTCAGCCCCAGCATTTT

V: TRBV5-1
size: once
J: TRBJ2-1
D: NA
CDR3: CASSIGQSSYNEQFF
DNA: TGCGCCAGCAGCATCGGACAGAGCTCCTACAATGAGCAGTTCTTC

V: TRBV5-4
size: NA
J: TRBJ2-5
D: TRBD2
CDR3: CASSQGTSAYQETQYF
DNA: TGTGCCAGCAGCCAAGGGACTAGCGCGTACCAAGAGACCCAGTACTTC